Listed below are T cell receptor beta chains from one sample, sequenced in a study of neurological immune-mediated disorders. TCRdb fed the 5' RACE reads into MiXCR, producing one record per CDR3 protein. The profile covers about 59,000 distinct CDR3 sequences, with 3% to 4% appearing a single time and 3.1% taken by the ten largest. The sample consisted of PBMCs. The receptors here all came from a woman aged 25 to 45 with multiple sclerosis. Both conserved end residues are part of each CDR3. The order of the fields is clone size, D gene, V gene, J gene, CDR3 protein, CDR3 DNA. A D gene is named only where the DNA matches it firmly. Only some rows state a clone size, as once, few, many or a class for expanded clones.

NA	NA	TRBV20-1	TRBJ1-5	CSARLSGQRNQPQNF	TGCAGTGCTAGACTATCCGGACAGAGAAATCAGCCCCAGAATTTT
many	TRBD1	TRBV11-2	TRBJ2-1	CASSLVGQGIYNEQFF	TGTGCCAGCAGCTTAGTGGGACAGGGAATTTACAATGAGCAGTTCTTC
NA	NA	TRBV5-1	TRBJ2-7	CASSLDPSGSYEQYF	TGCGCCAGCAGCCTTGACCCTTCGGGCTCCTACGAGCAGTACTTC
few	TRBD1	TRBV5-4	TRBJ2-7	CASSSTGGVYEQYF	TGTGCCAGCAGCTCCACAGGGGGCGTGTACGAGCAGTACTTC
many	TRBD1	TRBV20-1	TRBJ1-6	CSGQGPNSPLHF	TGCAGTGGACAGGGTCCCAATTCACCCCTCCACTTT
many	NA	TRBV12-3/TRBV12-4	TRBJ1-1	CASSFWGQGTEAFF	TGTGCCAGCAGTTTCTGGGGGCAAGGAACTGAAGCTTTCTTT
many	NA	TRBV6-5	TRBJ2-7	CASSYRMGEQYF	TGTGCCAGCAGTTATAGGATGGGTGAGCAGTACTTC
many	TRBD1	TRBV10-3	TRBJ1-5	CAIRPTGDSNQPQHF	TGTGCCATCAGGCCGACAGGGGATAGCAATCAGCCCCAGCATTTT
many	TRBD2	TRBV5-1	TRBJ2-1	CASSWRGSGLADNEQFF	TGCGCCAGCAGCTGGAGGGGGTCCGGACTAGCGGACAATGAGCAGTTCTTC
many	NA	TRBV10-3	TRBJ1-3	CAISGGQAYSGNTIYF	TGTGCCATCAGTGGAGGGCAGGCGTACTCTGGAAACACCATATATTTT
many	NA	TRBV12-3/TRBV12-4	TRBJ1-6	CASNPDRGYNSPLHF	TGTGCCAGCAACCCGGACAGAGGCTATAATTCACCCCTCCACTTT
many	NA	TRBV7-2	TRBJ2-3	CASSLARLEGADTQYF	TGTGCCAGCAGCTTAGCGAGACTAGAAGGTGCAGATACGCAGTATTTT
few	TRBD2	TRBV11-2	TRBJ2-5	CASSLRSLAGKETQYF	TGTGCCAGCAGCTTACGGTCTCTAGCGGGAAAGGAGACCCAGTACTTC
many	NA	TRBV6-6	TRBJ1-6	CASSHTVENSPLNF	TGTGCCAGCAGCCACACGGTGGAAAATTCACCCCTCAACTTT
many	TRBD2	TRBV9	TRBJ2-3	CASSVEGLATTDTQYF	TGTGCCAGCAGCGTAGAAGGACTAGCGACCACAGATACGCAGTATTTT
many	NA	TRBV9	TRBJ2-1	CASSVAGGWGDEQFF	TGTGCCAGCAGCGTAGCTGGGGGGTGGGGGGATGAGCAGTTCTTC